One sample yielded the 21 T cell receptor beta chains listed below, sequenced in a study of blood T cells in healthy people across ages. Together with a sample-barcoded 5' primer, a J-beta primer mix was included in a second PCR lasting about 6 to 11 cycles. TCRdb re-derived calls from the 5' RACE reads in MiXCR, one entry per CDR3 protein. The table shows 1.5 million to 2 million distinct CDR3 sequences, with approximately 28% occurring only once. The sample taken for sequencing was blood. The receptors stem from a woman aged 30 to 39 in good health.

The table lists this clonotype with a count of one. At one end the junction does not follow the germline gene, possibly because of a read error. This chain uses TRBV29-1 with TRBJ2-5; no definite D call. The DNA end lines up better with TRBJ2-7; the J call may be wrong. This CDR3 has 11 residues. Germline values: CDR1 SQVTM, CDR2 ANQGSEA. The CDR3 here is CGVGDGGEQYF. CDR3 in DNA: TGCGGCGTTGGAGACGGTGGCGAGCAGTACTTC.

This clonotype appeared many times. The rearrangement uses TRBV4-3 and TRBJ1-2; TRBD1 matches 8 bases. Germline assignment: CDR1 LGHNA and CDR2 YSLEER. V shed 1 base, J shed 5 bases, and the junction held 9 bases outside the gene matches. This CDR3 comprises 16 residues. The CDR3 protein is CASSQGPDRGRYGYTF. CDR3 coding DNA: TGCGCCAGCAGCCAAGGCCCCGACAGGGGCCGGTATGGCTACACCTTC.

This clonotype turned up a few times. J is TRBJ2-1 and V is TRBV13; 10 nucleotides match TRBD2. The length of the CDR3 is 19 residues. Losses at the gene ends were 5 bases for V and 0 bases for J; bases not matched to a gene: 13. Germline CDR1 reads PRHDT; CDR2 reads FYEKMQ (reference sequence). The chain's CDR3 is CASSARRLAGASSYNEQFF. CDR3 sequence (DNA): TGTGCCAGCAGCGCGAGAAGACTAGCGGGTGCTAGCTCCTACAATGAGCAGTTCTTC.

V is TRBV27 and J is TRBJ2-3, with D maybe TRBD2 (6 bases). This CDR3 region has 17 residues. V lost 1 base, J lost 2 bases, and 16 bases lay in between. Germline-derived CDR1 and CDR2 are MNHEY and SMNVEV (reference sequence). CDR3: CASSLYRDSGPTDTQYF. In DNA, the CDR3 is TGTGCCAGCAGTTTATATCGGGACTCAGGGCCCACAGATACGCAGTATTTT.

This clonotype showed up just a few times. This rearrangement joins TRBV6-2 or TRBV6-3 to TRBJ2-7; D is possibly TRBD2 (5 bases). CDR1 is MNHEY and CDR2 is SVGEGT in the germline V gene. CDR3 length equals 16 residues. V was trimmed by 0 bases and J by 2 bases, leaving 14 bases between them. The CDR3 is CASSYSSGQTPYEQYF. The CDR3 DNA reads TGTGCCAGCAGTTACTCGAGCGGCCAGACCCCCTACGAGCAGTACTTC.

This clonotype appeared a few times. This chain joins TRBV28 and TRBJ2-6; maybe TRBD1 (6 bases). Germline CDR1 MDHEN, CDR2 SYDVKM. The CDR3 has 15 residues. The V and J ends lost 4 bases and 2 bases respectively, with 9 bases between them. The CDR3 DNA sequence: TGTGCCAGCAGTTACCCAGGGGCTGGGGCCAACGTCCTGACTTTC. The encoded protein is CASSYPGAGANVLTF.

The chain combines TRBV29-1 with TRBJ2-1; D is possibly TRBD1 (5 bases). Trimming cost V 0 bases and J 2 bases, with 11 bases left between them. Germline lookup yields CDR1 SQVTM and CDR2 ANQGSEA. The CDR3 has 15 residues. The chain's CDR3 is CSVEEGHSAYNEQFF. The DNA of the CDR3 is TGCAGCGTTGAAGAGGGGCACAGCGCCTACAATGAGCAGTTCTTC.

The rearrangement uses TRBV6-5 and TRBJ2-7, with D tentatively TRBD2 (5 bases). This CDR3 spans 15 amino acids. V was shortened by 0 bases and J by 3 bases, with 12 bases between the two germline ends. The germline CDR1 and CDR2 sequences are MNHEY and SVGAGI. CDR3 amino acids: CASSYSGDTSYEQYF. DNA of the CDR3: TGTGCCAGCAGTTACTCTGGCGATACTAGCTACGAGCAGTACTTC.

The V call is TRBV20-1, the J call TRBJ1-1, with a possible D match to TRBD1 (6 bases). The germline V gene encodes CDR1 DFQATT and CDR2 SNEGSKA (reference sequence). The V gene lost 5 bases and the J gene lost 4 bases, with 14 bases spanning the gap. The CDR3 loop spans 13 amino acids. CDR3 amino acids: CSAEQGPTTEAFF. The CDR3 DNA reads TGCAGTGCTGAACAGGGTCCGACCACTGAAGCTTTCTTT.

V usage is TRBV11-2 and J usage is TRBJ1-3; a weak D match, TRBD1 (5 bases). This CDR3 has 17 amino acids. V was shortened by 3 bases and J by 4 bases, with 19 bases between the two germline ends. Germline V gene data show CDR1 as SGHAT and CDR2 as FQNNGV. DNA for the CDR3: TGTGCCAGCAGCTTCGGCTGGGGGTCAGGGCTCGGAAACACCATATATTTT. It specifies CASSFGWGSGLGNTIYF.

In its sample, this clonotype was seen a few times. V and J are TRBV6-2 or TRBV6-3 and TRBJ1-1, with D perhaps TRBD1 (5 bases). The ends were cut back, 5 bases at V and 5 bases at J, with 12 bases in the middle. This CDR3 contains 13 residues. The germline CDR1 and CDR2 sequences are MNHEY and SVGEGT. In nucleotides, the CDR3 is TGTGCCAGCAGTAAGACAGTGTGGACTGAAGCTTTCTTT. Protein: CASSKTVWTEAFF.

The chain joins TRBV20-1 to TRBJ2-2, with D possibly being TRBD1 or TRBD2 (6 bases each). The CDR3 length is 13 residues. Per germline, CDR1 DFQATT and CDR2 SNEGSKA (reference sequence). V was clipped by 6 bases and J by 5 bases, with 13 bases between them. CDR3 DNA sequence: TGCAGTGCGGGGAGGAGGGGGACCGGGGAGCTGTTTTTT. This sequence encodes CSAGRRGTGELFF.

This clonotype turned up a few times. The chain uses TRBV7-9 and TRBJ1-6; no reliable D call. Looked up from germline, CDR1 is SEHNR and CDR2 is FQNEAQ (reference sequence). The CDR3 contains 15 residues. Trimming removed 2 bases from V and 8 bases from J, with 13 bases in between. The CDR3 region has the DNA TGTGCCAGCAGCTTACGGGGTGGTTGGGATTCACCCCTCCACTTT. It specifies CASSLRGGWDSPLHF.

A few counts support this clonotype. The chain employs TRBV28 and TRBJ2-1, with D perhaps TRBD2 (5 bases). V lost 5 bases and J lost 7, with 15 bases in between. Per germline, CDR1 MDHEN and CDR2 SYDVKM. The CDR3 loop spans 14 amino acids. In nucleotides, the CDR3 is TGTGCCAGCAGTCAACTGACCAGAGGGAATGAGCAGTTCTTC. It yields the protein CASSQLTRGNEQFF.

This clonotype was observed many times. The rearrangement links TRBV12-3 or TRBV12-4 to TRBJ1-2; D is possibly TRBD1 (5 bases). V dropped 5 bases and J dropped 0 bases, with 19 bases sitting between them. CDR3 length: 17 amino acids. The CDR3 DNA is TGTGCCAGCAGTGACCCGAGACAGCCACCAACTAACTATGGCTACACCTTC. Translation gives CASSDPRQPPTNYGYTF.

Of note for this clonotype: This sequence may be a read error, since a much larger clone differs from it by one base. V usage is TRBV12-3 or TRBV12-4 and J usage is TRBJ2-4; D gene uncertain. The closer fit of TRBJ2-7 to the DNA end suggests the J call may be wrong. This CDR3 is 12 amino acids long. DNA of the CDR3: TGTGCCGGCAGTTTTAGTGTTAACGAGCAGTACTTC. Translated, it gives CAGSFSVNEQYF.

This clonotype has ten or more counts. The rearrangement joins TRBV27 to TRBJ2-7; no firm D call. The ends were cut back, 7 bases at V and 2 bases at J, with 9 bases in the middle. Germline V gene lookup returns CDR1 MNHEY and CDR2 SMNVEV (reference sequence). The CDR3 contains 12 residues. The CDR3 bases are TGTGCCAGCAAGGCCCGCACCTACGAGCAGTACTTC. This encodes CASKARTYEQYF.

This clonotype appeared a few times. The CDR3 region has the DNA TGTGCCACCAGTGACCGTAATGAAAAACTGTTTTTT. The encoded protein is CATSDRNEKLFF. V gene TRBV24-1 combines with J gene TRBJ1-4; D is unclear. Trimming pared 4 bases from V and 4 bases from J, leaving 3 bases between. Germline-derived CDR1 and CDR2 are KGHDR and SFDVKD. This CDR3 is built from 12 residues.

The V call is TRBV6-4, the J call TRBJ1-5; D is perhaps TRBD1 (5 bases). Germline CDR1 MRHNA, CDR2 SNTAGT. The V end lost 7 bases, the J end lost 3 bases, and 19 bases lay between the germline ends. The CDR3 contains 16 residues. The CDR3 protein is CASTLFGGRNNQPQHF. DNA of the CDR3: TGTGCCAGCACCTTGTTCGGGGGGAGGAACAATCAGCCCCAGCATTTT.

This chain links TRBV5-1 with TRBJ2-7; a weak D match, TRBD2 (7 bases). The germline V gene encodes CDR1 SGHRS and CDR2 YFSETQ. Trimming stripped 2 bases from V and 6 bases from J, with 15 bases between. The CDR3 has 14 residues. CDR3 nucleotide sequence: TGCGCCAGCAGCTTTCTGGGACGGGGGGCCGAGCAGTACTTC. Translated, it gives CASSFLGRGAEQYF.

This clonotype was recorded a few times. V usage is TRBV10-3 and J usage is TRBJ2-7; 11 bases fit TRBD2. The ends lost 6 bases at V and 7 bases at J; junction bases unmatched: 2. Germline CDR1 reads ENHRY; CDR2 reads SYGVKD. The CDR3 extends over 12 amino acids. Written as DNA, the CDR3 is TGTGCCATCAGCGGGACTAGCGGTGAGCAGTACTTC. Translating gives CAISGTSGEQYF.